Following are 30 T cell receptor beta chains from one sample sequenced in a study of shared clonotypes between healthy human individuals. Only in-frame clones appear in the TCRdb table, and some are missing; sequencing was by immunoSEQ multiplex PCR. Among about 2.1 million clones listed, 93% were seen once. It was CD45RO-negative cells, positively selected for CCR7, that made up naive CD8 cells, with terminally differentiated effector memory CD45RA+ cells excluded. Sample: naive CD8+ T cells from PBMCs. Source of these receptors: a man aged 18 to 30 in good health. Some clones in this sample may be carry-over from other donors' samples.

V is TRBV12-5 and J is TRBJ1-5; no firm D call. CDR1 LGHNT and CDR2 FRNRAP come from the germline V gene. V was trimmed by 3 bases and J by 3 bases, leaving 6 bases between them. The CDR3 consists of 13 residues. The CDR3 here is CASGLELNQPQHF. CDR3 DNA: TGTGCTAGTGGTTTAGAGCTCAATCAGCCCCAGCATTTT.

This chain joins TRBV7-2 and TRBJ2-7; D gene uncertain. Germline-derived CDR1 and CDR2 are SGHTA and FQGNSA. Deletions cut 1 base from V and 5 bases from J, with 15 bases between. The CDR3 runs to 15 residues. The DNA of the CDR3 is TGTGCCAGCAGCTTAGGGACGCGGCCCGTCAACGAGCAGTACTTC. It is translated as CASSLGTRPVNEQYF.

The J gene is TRBJ2-7, the V gene TRBV6-1; TRBD2 agrees at 7 bases. Germline V gene data show CDR1 as MNHNS and CDR2 as SASEGT. Trimming at V came to 2 bases and at J to 2 bases, leaving 9 bases not matched to a gene. The CDR3 sequence is 16 residues long. The CDR3 region is CASSESAGLSTYEQYF. The CDR3 nucleotides are TGTGCCAGCAGTGAATCAGCGGGACTGTCGACCTACGAGCAGTACTTC.

The V gene is TRBV2, the J gene TRBJ2-1; D is unclear. Trimming took off 7 bases at V and 8 bases at J, with 3 bases between the two ends. Germline CDR1 is SNHLY and CDR2 is FYNNEI. The CDR3 spans 9 residues. The CDR3, as DNA: TGTGCCAGCAACCATGAGCAGTTCTTC. This translates into CASNHEQFF.

On this clone itself: At one end, the junction sequence differs from germline, possibly due to a read error. J is TRBJ1-1 and V is TRBV5-4; D gene uncertain. Germline V lookup: CDR1 SGHNT, CDR2 YYREEE (reference sequence). This CDR3 contains 15 residues. The CDR3 sequence is CASSLAGSVNTEAFF. CDR3 DNA: TGTGCCAGCAGCTTGGCCGGTTCAGTGAATACTGAAGCTTTCTTT. The full variable domain, completed using reference TRBV5-4 and TRBJ1-1, is ETGVTQSPTHLIKTRGQQVTLRCSSQSGHNTVSWYQQALGQGPQFIFQYYREEENGRGNFPPRFSGLQFPNYSSELNVNALELDDSALYLCASSLAGSVNTEAFFGQGTRLTVV.

CDR3: CASSLDMTRSYEQYF. The CDR3 DNA reads TGCGCCAGCAGCTTGGATATGACCAGGTCCTACGAGCAGTACTTC. The chain recombines TRBV5-1 with TRBJ2-7; D gene ambiguous. This CDR3 is 15 amino acids long. Germline CDR1 is SGHRS and CDR2 is YFSETQ. V lost 0 bases to trimming and J lost 1 base, with 11 bases between them.

The CDR3 DNA follows: TGTGCCAGTAGTCCGCGGACTAGCGGGAGACGTTATAATGAGCAGTTCTTC. Translated: CASSPRTSGRRYNEQFF. The chain recombines TRBV19 with TRBJ2-1, with 13 bases matching TRBD2. Germline trimming cut 5 bases from V and 7 bases from J; bases unmatched to any gene: 11. CDR1 and CDR2 (germline): LNHDA, SQIVND (reference sequence). The CDR3 loop spans 17 amino acids.

The genes are TRBV6-5 and TRBJ2-5, with a weak D call TRBD1 (6 bases). Germline V CDR1 and CDR2: MNHEY, SVGAGI. CDR3 size: 15 residues. V lost 0 bases and J 5 bases, leaving 13 bases between the germline ends. The CDR3 DNA sequence: TGTGCCAGCAGTTACTCGATTACAGGGATGGAGACCCAGTACTTC. Its translation is CASSYSITGMETQYF.

V gene TRBV7-8 combines with J gene TRBJ1-2; tentative D call: TRBD1 (5 bases). This CDR3 contains 17 residues. CDR1 SGHVS and CDR2 FQNEAQ come from the germline V gene. Trimming left V 4 bases short and J 6 bases short, with 24 bases between. CDR3 in amino acids: CASSSYHLKGYVDGYTF. DNA for the CDR3: TGTGCCAGCAGCTCTTACCACTTAAAGGGGTATGTGGATGGCTACACCTTC.

The chain carries TRBV27 and TRBJ2-7, with D perhaps being TRBD1 or TRBD2 (5 bases each). Trimming cost V 5 bases and J 6 bases, with 23 bases left between them. The CDR3 loop spans 16 amino acids. Germline V gene sequence: CDR1 MNHEY, CDR2 SMNVEV (reference sequence). Here the CDR3 reads CASSPAPGASPSEQYF. In nucleotides, the CDR3 is TGTGCCAGCAGTCCCGCCCCCGGGGCTAGCCCGAGCGAGCAGTACTTC.

Points on this clone: This same CDR3 is encoded by further DNA sequences in the sample. The chain has TRBV29-1 and TRBJ2-1, with 7 bases identical to TRBD2. V lost 2 bases to trimming and J lost 1 base; unmatched junction nucleotides: 5. CDR3 length equals 15 residues. CDR1 is SQVTM and CDR2 is ANQGSEA in the germline V gene. CDR3 in DNA: TGCAGCGTTGAAAGGACTAGTGGGTCCTACAATGAGCAGTTCTTC. It specifies CSVERTSGSYNEQFF.

This rearrangement joins TRBV5-5 to TRBJ1-5; D uncertain. Per germline, CDR1 SGHKS and CDR2 YYEKEE (reference sequence). Trimming shortened V by 0 bases and J by 4 bases, and 11 bases separated the two germline ends. The CDR3 runs to 15 residues. The CDR3 loop is CASSLDLALNQPQHF. CDR3 in DNA: TGTGCCAGCAGCTTGGATCTGGCCCTAAATCAGCCCCAGCATTTT.

The rearrangement joins TRBV15 to TRBJ1-2, with a tentative D call TRBD1 (6 bases). V lost 4 bases, J lost 4 bases, and 16 bases lay in between. CDR1 LNHNV and CDR2 YYDKDF come from the germline V gene (reference sequence). There are 15 residues in the CDR3. CDR3 bases: TGTGCCACCAGCACCCACGACAGGTCCGCCTATGGCTACACCTTC. Translated: CATSTHDRSAYGYTF.

A few counts support this clone. The chain couples TRBV11-2 to TRBJ1-1; no clear D gene. The V gene lost 2 bases and the J gene lost 4 bases, with 5 bases spanning the gap. CDR1 SGHAT and CDR2 FQNNGV come from the germline V gene. This CDR3 has 12 residues. The CDR3, as DNA: TGTGCCAGCAGCTTACAAGCCACTGAAGCTTTCTTT. This encodes CASSLQATEAFF.

The chain links TRBV15 to TRBJ2-5, with 7 positions matching TRBD2. V lost 0 bases, J lost 2 bases, and 6 bases stayed unmatched. CDR1 LNHNV and CDR2 YYDKDF come from the germline V gene (reference sequence). The CDR3 runs to 16 residues. The CDR3 loop reads CATSRDAEGLQETQYF. CDR3 DNA sequence: TGTGCCACCAGCAGAGATGCCGAGGGACTACAAGAGACCCAGTACTTC. The full variable domain, completed using reference TRBV15 and TRBJ2-5, is DAMVIQNPRYQVTQFGKPVTLSCSQTLNHNVMYWYQQKSSQAPKLLFHYYDKDFNNEADTPDNFQSRRPNTSFCFLDIRSPGLGDTAMYLCATSRDAEGLQETQYFGPGTRLLVL.

The chain has TRBV7-3 and TRBJ2-1, with 7 bases identical to TRBD2. The V segment lost 5 bases and the J segment 6 bases; nucleotides outside the gene matches: 13. The CDR3 length is 16 residues. In germline, CDR1 is SGHTA, CDR2 FQGTGA. CDR3 DNA: TGTGCCAGCAGCCAGAGCGGGGTTTATCCGTTCAATGAGCAGTTCTTC. This encodes CASSQSGVYPFNEQFF.

This clone was recorded once. The gene calls are TRBV7-3 and TRBJ1-1; D is unresolved. This CDR3 is built from 12 residues. The germline gives CDR1 SGHTA, CDR2 FQGTGA. The V end was cut by 4 bases, the J end by 8 bases, with 11 bases between. This CDR3 reads CASSSVGGEAFF. The CDR3 DNA follows: TGTGCCAGCAGCTCCGTCGGAGGAGAAGCTTTCTTT.

The chain links TRBV11-2 to TRBJ2-7, with D perhaps TRBD1 or TRBD2 (5 bases each). The CDR3 covers 14 residues. The V end was cut by 1 base, the J end by 2 bases, with 9 bases between. The V gene's germline CDR1 is SGHAT and CDR2 FQNNGV. The CDR3 reads CASSLGGDTYEQYF. CDR3 bases: TGTGCCAGCAGCTTAGGAGGGGATACCTACGAGCAGTACTTC. The variable domain in full, with the rest retrieved from reference TRBV11-2 and TRBJ2-7, is EAGVAQSPRYKIIEKRQSVAFWCNPISGHATLYWYQQILGQGPKLLIQFQNNGVVDDSQLPKDRFSAERLKGVDSTLKIQPAKLEDSAVYLCASSLGGDTYEQYFGPGTRLTVT.

The CDR3 DNA sequence: TGTGCCAGCTCACAGCCAGCCGGGGACAGGGGTACCTACGAGCAGTACTTC. The encoded protein is CASSQPAGDRGTYEQYF. V usage is TRBV18 and J usage is TRBJ2-7; 10 nucleotides align to TRBD1. With V trimmed by 4 bases and J by 2 bases, 11 bases remained unmatched. This CDR3 region has 17 residues. Germline-derived CDR1 and CDR2 are KGHSH and LQKENI.

The chain employs TRBV27 and TRBJ2-7; D is possibly TRBD1 or TRBD2 (5 bases each). Trimming left V 6 bases short and J 6 bases short, with 18 bases between. This CDR3 has 14 residues. Germline V gives CDR1 MNHEY, CDR2 SMNVEV (reference sequence). CDR3 DNA sequence: TGTGCCAGCAGCCCGCCCCCGGGACGAAGCGAGCAGTACTTC. It is translated as CASSPPPGRSEQYF.

This chain links TRBV6-5 with TRBJ2-7, with TRBD2 identical over 7 bases. Germline lookup yields CDR1 MNHEY and CDR2 SVGAGI. V lost 0 bases, J lost 3 bases, and 5 bases stayed unmatched. CDR3 length: 15 residues. The CDR3 coding sequence is TGTGCCAGCAGTTACTCGGGGGGGATCGGCTACGAGCAGTACTTC. This codes for CASSYSGGIGYEQYF.

V gene TRBV18 combines with J gene TRBJ2-1; D is ambiguous. The CDR3 spans 18 residues. V was pared by 4 bases and J by 0 bases, with 19 bases between. CDR1 KGHSH and CDR2 LQKENI come from the germline V gene. DNA of the CDR3: TGTGCCAGCTCACTCTCTCCAGTGGACCGAACCTCCTACAATGAGCAGTTCTTC. Protein product: CASSLSPVDRTSYNEQFF.

This clone appeared once. V gene TRBV5-1 combines with J gene TRBJ1-2, with 11 nucleotides matching TRBD1. CDR1 and CDR2 from the germline V gene are SGHRS and YFSETQ. This CDR3 spans 15 amino acids. V gave up 3 bases and J gave up 3 bases; unmatched junction bases: 4. The CDR3 spells CASSSDRGPDYGYTF. Here the CDR3 DNA reads TGCGCCAGCAGCTCGGACAGGGGGCCCGACTATGGCTACACCTTC.

The chain recombines TRBV6-1 with TRBJ2-2, with unresolved D. The length of the CDR3 is 15 residues. The V end was cut by 3 bases, the J end by 4 bases, with 12 bases between. Germline values: CDR1 MNHNS, CDR2 SASEGT. The CDR3 sequence is CASSDFSLITGELFF. Here the CDR3 DNA reads TGTGCCAGCAGTGATTTTTCGCTCATCACCGGGGAGCTGTTTTTT.

The chain couples TRBV11-3 to TRBJ2-1; TRBD2 agrees at 11 bases. Germline V gene data show CDR1 as SGHNT and CDR2 as YENEEA. CDR3 length: 17 amino acids. The junction had 16 bases not matched to a gene; V was cut back by 5 bases and J by 10 bases. The CDR3: CASSVGKLAGGPWEQFF. In nucleotides, the CDR3 is TGTGCCAGCAGCGTCGGAAAGTTAGCGGGAGGGCCATGGGAGCAGTTCTTC.

The CDR3 DNA reads TGCGCCAGCAGCCAGCCGGGACAGACAATAACGGGGGGCTACACCTTC. It encodes CASSQPGQTITGGYTF. V is TRBV4-1 and J is TRBJ1-2, with TRBD1 identical over 7 bases. There are 16 residues in the CDR3. From germline, CDR1 is MGHRA and CDR2 YSYEKL. V dropped 3 bases and J dropped 8; count of bases not matched to a gene: 15.

The rearrangement links TRBV28 to TRBJ2-2; 8 bases agree with TRBD2. V lost 5 bases to trimming and J lost 6 bases; unmatched junction nucleotides: 11. This CDR3 spans 16 amino acids. In germline, CDR1 is MDHEN, CDR2 SYDVKM. CDR3 amino acids: CASSLLSGRVAGELFF. Written as DNA, the CDR3 is TGTGCCAGCAGTCTACTGAGCGGGAGAGTCGCCGGGGAGCTGTTTTTT. The full variable domain, with the rest looked up from reference TRBV28 and TRBJ2-2, is DVKVTQSSRYLVKRTGEKVFLECVQDMDHENMFWYRQDPGLGLRLIYFSYDVKMKEKGDIPEGYSVSREKKERFSLILESASTNQTSMYLCASSLLSGRVAGELFFGEGSRLTVL.

The genes are TRBV23-1 and TRBJ2-7, with 8 bases lining up with TRBD1. TRBV23-1 is an ORF, and what it does is uncertain. CDR3 size: 14 residues. J was trimmed by 5 bases and V by 4 bases; bases with no gene match: 7. CDR3 bases: TGCGCCAGCAGTCCAGACAGGGGATTCGACGAGCAGTACTTC. Its translation is CASSPDRGFDEQYF.

CDR3 sequence: CASSFPQEGDTQYF. The CDR3 DNA reads TGTGCCAGCAGCTTCCCCCAGGAAGGGGATACGCAGTATTTT. The chain links TRBV7-2 to TRBJ2-3; D call uncertain. Germline V CDR1 and CDR2: SGHTA, FQGNSA. CDR3 length: 14 amino acids. Between the trimmed V and J ends, which lost 3 bases and 6 bases, there was a span of 13 bases.

This clone has only a few counts. The chain carries TRBV4-1 and TRBJ1-1; 9 bases are a match to TRBD1. V dropped 3 bases and J dropped 1; count of bases not matched to a gene: 9. The CDR3 has 17 residues. Germline V gene lookup returns CDR1 MGHRA and CDR2 YSYEKL. The CDR3, as DNA: TGCGCCAGCAGCCACGGAAACAGGGGGCAGGGGAACACTGAAGCTTTCTTT. Its protein is CASSHGNRGQGNTEAFF.